The TCR beta chain under discussion was sequenced for a study of T cells in Graves' hyperthyroidism and ophthalmopathy. Germline V gene data show CDR1 as SGHAT and CDR2 as FQNNGV. V gave up 7 bases and J gave up 1 base, with 10 bases separating them. The CDR3 contains 13 residues. The source material, RNA transcripts, was used to amplify TCR beta CDR3 regions. In the first-round RT-PCR of the TCR CDR3, the HTBI primer set was used. TCRdb reprocessed the multiplex PCR reads via MiXCR and lists one record per CDR3 protein. This sample carries 300,000 to 400,000 distinct CDR3 sequences, 14% of them seen once, and the ten largest clones take just under 25%.

The sequenced sample consisted of blood. The sequence derives from a woman aged 30 to 39 with Graves' hyperthyroidism. The chain is built from TRBV11-2 and TRBJ2-5; a weak D match, TRBD1 (5 bases). CDR3 coding DNA: TGTGCCAGCACCCGGACAAGCCAAGAGACCCAGTACTTC. It translates to CASTRTSQETQYF.